Below are 9 T cell receptor beta chains sequenced from a single sample in a study of tumor-infiltrating lymphocytes in localized non-small cell lung cancer. Sequencing used immunoSEQ multiplex PCR; TCRdb keeps in-frame clones, though not all of them. The sample has over 5,500 clones; around 60% are singletons. Sequencing was carried out using uninvolved lung tissue not adjacent to the tumor. All receptors derive from a human donor with non-small cell lung cancer.

The chain joins TRBV7-2 to TRBJ1-5; the D is unclear. Germline V gene lookup returns CDR1 SGHTA and CDR2 FQGNSA. The CDR3 runs to 13 residues. Trimming shortened V by 1 base and J by 7 bases, and 8 bases separated the two germline ends. The CDR3 DNA reads as TGTGCCAGCAGCTTAGAAGTAGGCCAGCCCCAGCATTTT. This codes for CASSLEVGQPQHF.

CDR3 protein: CASSAGQGYLGTEAFF. As DNA, the CDR3 is TGTGCCAGCAGCGCCGGACAGGGGTATTTGGGCACTGAAGCTTTCTTT. This sequence joins TRBV9 and TRBJ1-1; 9 bases map to TRBD1. The CDR3 is made up of 16 amino acids. V shed 3 bases, J shed 4 bases, and the junction held 10 bases outside the gene matches. Germline V gives CDR1 SGDLS, CDR2 YYNGEE.

This chain joins TRBV29-1 and TRBJ1-5; TRBD1 aligns across 9 bases. The V and J ends lost 6 bases and 4 bases, in that order; junction bases with no gene match: 13. The CDR3 covers 16 residues. CDR1 is SQVTM and CDR2 is ANQGSEA in the germline V gene. CDR3 sequence (DNA): TGCAGCGTCGGGGAGGGACAGGGAGGGTTGAATCAGCCCCAGCATTTT. Its protein product is CSVGEGQGGLNQPQHF. Variable domain in full (rest from reference TRBV29-1 and TRBJ1-5): SAVISQKPSRDICQRGTSLTIQCQVDSQVTMMFWYRQQPGQSLTLIATANQGSEATYESGFVIDKFPISRPNLTFSTLTVSNMSPEDSSIYLCSVGEGQGGLNQPQHFGDGTRLSIL.

The CDR3 bases are TGTGCCAGCAGCCGCCAATTGGCTGAAGCTTTCTTT. Translated: CASSRQLAEAFF. The V gene is TRBV14, the J gene TRBJ1-1, with no clear D. The V end was cut by 4 bases, the J end by 6 bases, with 9 bases between. CDR1 and CDR2 from the germline V gene are SGHDN and FVKESK. This CDR3 comprises 12 residues.

The chain couples TRBV6-4 to TRBJ1-6; 8 nucleotides agree with TRBD1. V shed 6 bases, J shed 10 bases, and the junction held 8 bases outside the gene matches. The CDR3 contains 14 residues. The germline V gene encodes CDR1 MRHNA and CDR2 SNTAGT. CDR3 protein: CASSPTGDRSPLHF. The CDR3 DNA reads as TGTGCCAGCAGCCCGACAGGGGATAGGTCACCCCTCCACTTT.

The chain has TRBV5-5 and TRBJ1-2; D remains ambiguous. Germline assignment: CDR1 SGHKS and CDR2 YYEKEE (reference sequence). This CDR3 is built from 14 residues. Trimming stripped 2 bases from V and 8 bases from J, with 16 bases between. CDR3 DNA: TGTGCCAGCAGCTTCGGGCCATCACGGGAAGGCTACACCTTC. Encoded protein: CASSFGPSREGYTF. The entire variable domain, with the rest obtained from reference TRBV5-5 and TRBJ1-2, is as follows: DAGVTQSPTHLIKTRGQQVTLRCSPISGHKSVSWYQQVLGQGPQFIFQYYEKEERGRGNFPDRFSARQFPNYSSELNVNALLLGDSALYLCASSFGPSREGYTFGSGTRLTVV.

This clone was seen a few times. This rearrangement joins TRBV11-3 to TRBJ1-2; D perhaps matches TRBD1 (5 bases). The CDR3 is 13 amino acids. V lost 1 base and J lost 6, with 9 bases in between. From germline, CDR1 is SGHNT and CDR2 YENEEA. The CDR3 DNA follows: TGTGCCAGCAGCTTAGCAGGGCTTGATGGCTACACCTTC. It codes for CASSLAGLDGYTF.

The rearrangement uses TRBV5-6 and TRBJ1-1, with D perhaps TRBD1 (6 bases). V gave up 0 bases and J gave up 0 bases, with 9 bases separating them. Germline assignment: CDR1 SGHDT and CDR2 YYEEEE. This CDR3 region has 15 residues. CDR3 loop: CASSLGGQMNTEAFF. CDR3 in DNA: TGTGCCAGCAGCTTGGGAGGACAGATGAACACTGAAGCTTTCTTT.

The chain combines TRBV4-3 with TRBJ2-1; D not certain. CDR3 length equals 12 residues. Trimming pared 1 base from V and 8 bases from J, leaving 6 bases between. Germline CDR1 is LGHNA and CDR2 is YSLEER. CDR3 sequence (DNA): TGCGCCAGCAGCCAAGGTAGGGATGAGCAGTTCTTC. The encoded protein is CASSQGRDEQFF.